Following are 2 T cell receptor beta chains from one sample sequenced in a study of blood T cell repertoires in COVID-19. The method was immunoSEQ multiplex PCR; TCRdb's version includes in-frame clones alone and lacks a portion of them. The sample consists of fewer than 250,000 clones, over 80% of them appearing once. Sequencing input: peripheral blood. The receptors stem from a man aged 60 to 69 with COVID-19, enrolled during active disease.

The chain joins TRBV19 to TRBJ2-7, with D tentatively TRBD2 (6 bases). CDR1 and CDR2 (germline): LNHDA, SQIVND (reference sequence). The ends were cut back, 4 bases at V and 2 bases at J, with 12 bases in the middle. The CDR3 runs 14 residues. CDR3 coding DNA: TGTGCCAGTAGTAGGGACTCGGGCACCTACGAGCAGTACTTC. Its protein product is CASSRDSGTYEQYF. The entire variable domain, with the rest obtained from reference TRBV19 and TRBJ2-7, is as follows: DGGITQSPKYLFRKEGQNVTLSCEQNLNHDAMYWYRQDPGQGLRLIYYSQIVNDFQKGDIAEGYSVSREKKESFPLTVTSAQKNPTAFYLCASSRDSGTYEQYFGPGTRLTVT.

CDR3 DNA: TGTGCCAGCAGTTTATATGGGACAGCGGTAGATACGCAGTATTTT. Its protein is CASSLYGTAVDTQYF. The chain combines TRBV27 with TRBJ2-3; TRBD1 matches 7 bases. Germline V gene data show CDR1 as MNHEY and CDR2 as SMNVEV (reference sequence). The CDR3 consists of 15 residues. V gave up 1 base and J gave up 5 bases; unmatched junction bases: 6.